This T cell receptor beta chain was documented in a study of metastatic and nonmetastatic thyroid tumors. About the research overall: Repertoires from blood and tumor or nodule tissue of malignant and benign thyroid patients were compared. Points from the study as a whole: Significantly greater TCR beta diversity was reportedly found in malignant thyroid tumors than in benign nodules (in blood and tumor).

As handled by the study authors: Across clinicopathological groups, CDR3 differences served as the basis for building a distant-metastasis classifier for papillary thyroid cancer. TCRdb re-analyzed the PCR reads using MiXCR. The V and J calls here are based on TCRdb, not the publication. Of 20,000 to 25,000 clones in the sample, approximately 29% are singletons; the top ten hold 12% to 15%. As to this clone: No antigen is known for it.

All patients were treatment-naive before thyroid surgery. CDR1 SGHKS and CDR2 YYEKEE come from the germline V gene (reference sequence). V lost 0 bases to trimming and J lost 4 bases, with 11 bases between them. The CDR3 contains 15 residues. This clonotype was obtained from a female donor with papillary thyroid cancer or a benign thyroid nodule (not recorded which). Some clones in this sample may be carry-over from other donors' samples. The sequenced sample consisted of blood. V is TRBV5-5 and J is TRBJ1-5; D ambiguous. CDR3 nucleotides: TGTGCCAGCAGCTTGGGGTCCTCGGGTAATCAGCCCCAGCATTTT. Translating it yields CASSLGSSGNQPQHF.